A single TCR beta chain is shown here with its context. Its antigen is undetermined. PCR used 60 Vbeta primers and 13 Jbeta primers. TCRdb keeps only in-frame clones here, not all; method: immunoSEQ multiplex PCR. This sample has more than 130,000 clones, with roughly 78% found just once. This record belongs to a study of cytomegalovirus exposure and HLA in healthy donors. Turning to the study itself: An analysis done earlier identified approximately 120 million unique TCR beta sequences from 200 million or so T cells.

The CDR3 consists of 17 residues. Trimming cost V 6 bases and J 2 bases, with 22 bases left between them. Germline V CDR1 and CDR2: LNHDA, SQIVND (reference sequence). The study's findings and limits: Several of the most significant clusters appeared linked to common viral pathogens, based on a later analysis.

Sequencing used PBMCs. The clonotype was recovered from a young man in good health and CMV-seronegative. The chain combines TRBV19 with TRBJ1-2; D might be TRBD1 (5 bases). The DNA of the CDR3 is TGTGCCAGTAGCCCTGCGGGGATATCCGGACAAAACTATGGCTACACCTTC. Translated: CASSPAGISGQNYGYTF.